This T cell receptor (beta chain) was retrieved from a study of shared clonotypes between healthy human individuals. V lost 0 bases and J 2 bases, leaving 8 bases between the germline ends. Germline CDR1 reads MNHEY; CDR2 reads SMNVEV (reference sequence). The CDR3 spans 14 residues. In the case of this clone: What it recognizes is unknown. Other DNA sequences in this specimen translate into the identical CDR3.

Cells designated naive CD8 were CD45RO-negative and were positively selected for CCR7, with terminally differentiated effector memory CD45RA+ cells excluded. Generated by immunoSEQ multiplex PCR, the TCRdb table keeps only in-frame clones and is missing some. Among just over 2,000,000 clones listed, about 95% were seen once. Overall study results and limits: Naive subsets generally had larger estimated richness than memory subsets. Across a handful of donors, naive CD4 shared roughly 5.1%, naive CD8 over 3%, memory CD4 roughly 2.4%, memory CD8 0.4% to 0.5%. Generation of non-shared clonotypes was less probable than generation of clonotypes shared by all four donors. An anticipated effect of sequencing depth on clonotype sharing among donors was recognized.

The rearrangement uses TRBV27 and TRBJ2-7; D possibly corresponds to TRBD2 (5 bases). The sequence came from a young man in good health. Sequenced sample: naive CD8+ T cells sorted from blood. CDR3 DNA sequence: TGTGCCAGCAGTTTATCGCCGAGGGCCTACGAGCAGTACTTC. Translating gives CASSLSPRAYEQYF.